Listed here are 20 T cell receptor beta chains from one sample, sequenced in a study of shared clonotypes between healthy human individuals. Method: immunoSEQ multiplex PCR; TCRdb's copy keeps in-frame clones and lacks some. In the table there are around 2,000,000 clones, just under 95% of which are singletons. The naive CD8 subset, CD45RO-negative cells positively selected for CCR7, excluded terminally differentiated effector memory CD45RA+ cells. The source material was naive CD8+ T cells sorted from blood. The receptors stem from a man younger than 35 in good health.

The J gene is TRBJ2-7, the V gene TRBV11-2; 8 nucleotides align to TRBD1. Trimming took 5 bases from V and 2 from J; bases not matched to a gene: 5. The CDR3 loop spans 14 amino acids. CDR1 SGHAT and CDR2 FQNNGV come from the germline V gene. The CDR3 region is CASSRRDRPYEQYF. The CDR3 DNA follows: TGTGCCAGCAGCCGGCGGGACAGGCCCTACGAGCAGTACTTC.

The J gene is TRBJ1-2, the V gene TRBV6-1; D call uncertain. V lost 1 base, J lost 4 bases, and 7 bases lay in between. The CDR3 is 13 amino acids. Germline CDR1 is MNHNS and CDR2 is SASEGT. The CDR3 DNA sequence: TGTGCCAGCAGTGAAGGCAGGAGCTATGGCTACACCTTC. This translates into CASSEGRSYGYTF.

The V and J genes are TRBV13 and TRBJ2-1; weak D call: TRBD2 (6 bases). From germline, CDR1 is PRHDT and CDR2 FYEKMQ (reference sequence). This CDR3 is built from 16 residues. V gave up 0 bases and J gave up 9 bases, with 18 bases separating them. CDR3 DNA: TGTGCCAGCAGCTTAGGTCTCGCCGGGGGAGTGTTTGAGCAGTTCTTC. Amino acids: CASSLGLAGGVFEQFF.

The V and J genes are TRBV6-4 and TRBJ1-1; perhaps TRBD1 as D (5 bases). This CDR3 spans 14 amino acids. Per germline, CDR1 MRHNA and CDR2 SNTAGT. V was clipped by 0 bases and J by 1 base, with 6 bases between them. The CDR3 DNA reads TGTGCCAGCAGTGACTCGGGGGAGAACACTGAAGCTTTCTTT. Translation gives CASSDSGENTEAFF.

This clone occurred once. This chain links TRBV7-2 with TRBJ2-3, with no clear D. CDR1 is SGHTA, CDR2 FQGNSA, per germline. With 5 bases removed from V and 6 bases from J, the gap between germline ends came to 21 bases. The CDR3 consists of 16 residues. In nucleotides, the CDR3 is TGTGCCAGCAGCCCCCTCTCTCTGGAGTTGTTTGATACGCAGTATTTT. Translated: CASSPLSLELFDTQYF.

The chain couples TRBV7-9 to TRBJ2-7; the D call may be TRBD1 or TRBD2 (5 bases each). The CDR3 loop spans 17 amino acids. CDR1 and CDR2 (germline): SEHNR, FQNEAQ (reference sequence). Trimming pared 1 base from V and 0 bases from J, leaving 16 bases between. In nucleotides, the CDR3 is TGTGCCAGCAGCTTAGGGACTGAGGGGTCGAGCTCCTACGAGCAGTACTTC. It translates to CASSLGTEGSSSYEQYF. Based on the CDR3 plus reference TRBV7-9 and TRBJ2-7, the full variable domain is DTGVSQNPRHKITKRGQNVTFRCDPISEHNRLYWYRQTLGQGPEFLTYFQNEAQLEKSRLLSDRFSAERPKGSFSTLEIQRTEQGDSAMYLCASSLGTEGSSSYEQYFGPGTRLTVT.

The CDR3 reads CASSLLIGNQPQHF. The CDR3 region has the DNA TGTGCCAGCAGCTTATTGATTGGCAATCAGCCCCAGCATTTT. The chain is built from TRBV7-8 and TRBJ1-5; no firm D call. The V end was cut by 2 bases, the J end by 2 bases, with 7 bases between. The length of the CDR3 is 14 residues. Germline loops: CDR1 SGHVS, CDR2 FQNEAQ.

Comment on this clone: Other DNA sequences in this specimen translate into the identical CDR3. The chain couples TRBV29-1 to TRBJ2-7; D is undetermined. The CDR3 is 12 residues long. The germline V gene encodes CDR1 SQVTM and CDR2 ANQGSEA. V was cut by 3 bases and J by 0 bases, with 6 bases left in between. The CDR3 loop reads CSVEANSYEQYF. The CDR3 DNA is TGCAGCGTTGAGGCTAACTCCTACGAGCAGTACTTC.

CDR3: CASSYASGSSDTQYF. The CDR3 DNA is TGCGCCAGCAGCTACGCTAGCGGGAGTTCAGATACGCAGTATTTT. The chain uses TRBV5-1 and TRBJ2-3, with TRBD2 matching 10 bases. After removal of 3 bases from V and 4 bases from J, the junction contained 5 bases not matched to a gene. Germline-derived CDR1 and CDR2 are SGHRS and YFSETQ. The length of the CDR3 is 15 residues.

The J gene is TRBJ1-3, the V gene TRBV6-6; D unresolved. Germline CDR1 is MNHNY and CDR2 is SVGAGI (reference sequence). This CDR3 comprises 15 residues. V was pared by 2 bases and J by 8 bases, with 16 bases between. CDR3 sequence reads: CASSYVSIGSDTIYF. Written as DNA, the CDR3 is TGTGCCAGCAGTTACGTGTCCATCGGGTCGGACACCATATATTTT.

This rearrangement joins TRBV30 to TRBJ2-1, with 10 bases identical to TRBD2. The V segment lost 0 bases and the J segment 3 bases; nucleotides outside the gene matches: 5. This CDR3 region has 16 residues. Germline CDR1 GTSNPN, CDR2 SVGIG (reference sequence). CDR3 sequence: CAWSVAGGYFYNEQFF. In DNA, the CDR3 is TGTGCCTGGAGTGTAGCGGGAGGGTATTTCTACAATGAGCAGTTCTTC.

This sequence joins TRBV5-1 and TRBJ1-4, with unresolved D. The CDR3 extends over 13 amino acids. The V end was cut by 4 bases, the J end by 8 bases, with 12 bases between. Germline V gene data show CDR1 as SGHRS and CDR2 as YFSETQ. The DNA for the CDR3 is TGCGCCAGCAGCACCGGTTTAGGGGAAAAACTGTTTTTT. Translating it yields CASSTGLGEKLFF. Variable domain in full (rest from reference TRBV5-1 and TRBJ1-4): KAGVTQTPRYLIKTRGQQVTLSCSPISGHRSVSWYQQTPGQGLQFLFEYFSETQRNKGNFPGRFSGRQFSNSRSEMNVSTLELGDSALYLCASSTGLGEKLFFGSGTQLSVL.

V and J are TRBV7-9 and TRBJ1-2; D possibly corresponds to TRBD1 (5 bases). Germline CDR1 reads SEHNR; CDR2 reads FQNEAQ (reference sequence). Trimming shortened V by 4 bases and J by 2 bases, and 11 bases separated the two germline ends. The CDR3 extends over 14 amino acids. The CDR3 loop reads CASSWGSSNYGYTF. CDR3 coding DNA: TGTGCCAGCAGCTGGGGGTCATCAAACTATGGCTACACCTTC.

V gene TRBV6-5 combines with J gene TRBJ1-3, with no clear D. The CDR3 totals 13 residues. V lost 6 bases to trimming and J lost 0 bases, with 6 bases between them. Germline V gives CDR1 MNHEY, CDR2 SVGAGI. The chain's CDR3 is CASSQASGNTIYF. CDR3 in DNA: TGTGCCAGCAGCCAGGCCTCTGGAAACACCATATATTTT.

This chain uses TRBV15 with TRBJ2-2, with 11 bases identical to TRBD2. With 6 bases clipped from V and 6 bases from J, the junction kept 3 bases outside the gene matches. This CDR3 region has 14 residues. Germline CDR1 and CDR2: LNHNV and YYDKDF (reference sequence). The CDR3 DNA is TGTGCCACCAGTACTAGCGGGAGTCCCGGGGAGCTGTTTTTT. Protein sequence: CATSTSGSPGELFF.

The gene calls are TRBV6-5 and TRBJ2-7; TRBD1 aligns across 7 bases. Germline CDR1 MNHEY, CDR2 SVGAGI. Trimming at V came to 6 bases and at J to 0 bases, leaving 8 bases not matched to a gene. CDR3 length: 15 amino acids. CDR3 protein: CASSPSTGSSYEQYF. Written as DNA, the CDR3 is TGTGCCAGCAGCCCGTCGACAGGGAGCTCCTACGAGCAGTACTTC.

This clone was detected only once. V is TRBV2 and J is TRBJ2-3; 9 bases agree with TRBD2. Germline CDR1 reads SNHLY; CDR2 reads FYNNEI. The junction had 3 bases not matched to a gene; V was cut back by 5 bases and J by 0 bases. This CDR3 is built from 15 residues. Written as DNA, the CDR3 is TGTGCCAGCAGTCGACTAGCGGTTAGCACAGATACGCAGTATTTT. Translated, it gives CASSRLAVSTDTQYF.

This clone was picked up one time. This rearrangement joins TRBV4-3 to TRBJ1-2; 8 bases are shared with TRBD1. This CDR3 has 17 amino acids. Germline values: CDR1 LGHNA, CDR2 YSLEER. The V and J ends lost 1 base and 6 bases, in that order; junction bases with no gene match: 13. The CDR3 DNA follows: TGCGCCAGCAGCCAAGGGCGGGGACAGGCCTATACAGATGGCTACACCTTC. Translating gives CASSQGRGQAYTDGYTF.

The chain has TRBV27 and TRBJ2-7; 8 nucleotides align to TRBD2. Germline V gene sequence: CDR1 MNHEY, CDR2 SMNVEV (reference sequence). J lost 4 bases, V lost 7 bases, and 12 bases had no gene match. The CDR3 spans 15 residues. In DNA, the CDR3 is TGTGCCAGCAACTGGGCGGGGGGTCCTTATTACGAGCAGTACTTC. Residues: CASNWAGGPYYEQYF.

The count of this clone is one. The J gene is TRBJ2-2, the V gene TRBV19, with 8 bases matching TRBD1. Germline values: CDR1 LNHDA, CDR2 SQIVND (reference sequence). V shed 11 bases and J 1 base; nucleotides not matched to a gene: 6. This CDR3 has 14 residues. The CDR3 DNA is TGTGCCGGCCAGGGGGCTTGGAACACCGGGGAGCTGTTTTTT. It codes for CAGQGAWNTGELFF.